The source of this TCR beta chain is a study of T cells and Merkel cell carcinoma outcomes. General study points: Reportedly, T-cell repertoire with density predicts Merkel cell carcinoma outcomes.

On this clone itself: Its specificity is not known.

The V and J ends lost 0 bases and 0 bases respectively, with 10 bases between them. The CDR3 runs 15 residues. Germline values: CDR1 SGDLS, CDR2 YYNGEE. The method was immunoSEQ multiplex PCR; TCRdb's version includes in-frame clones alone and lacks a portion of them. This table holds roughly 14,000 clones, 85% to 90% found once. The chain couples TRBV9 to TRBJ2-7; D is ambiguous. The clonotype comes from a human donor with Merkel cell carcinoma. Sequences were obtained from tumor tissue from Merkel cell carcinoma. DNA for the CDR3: TGTGCCAGCAGCGTAGGAGCGTCGAGCTCCTACGAGCAGTACTTC. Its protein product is CASSVGASSSYEQYF.